Below, 32 T cell receptor beta chains from the same sample are listed, as sequenced in a study of shared clonotypes between healthy human individuals. Libraries were prepared by immunoSEQ multiplex PCR; TCRdb keeps only in-frame clonotypes and omits some of them. The data show 2 million to 3 million clones, with approximately 94% seen just once and 0.36% held by the top ten. The sequencing sample was made of naive CD4+ T cells from PBMCs. The subset: CD45RA+ positively selected. These receptors were collected from a young man in good health. Some clones in this sample may be carry-over from other donors' samples.

This chain connects TRBV7-8 to TRBJ1-2, with D perhaps TRBD1 (5 bases). Germline CDR1 reads SGHVS; CDR2 reads FQNEAQ. Trimming removed 3 bases at V and 4 bases at J, with 15 bases between. CDR3 size: 15 residues. CDR3 sequence (DNA): TGTGCCAGCAGCTTCCCGGGGGTAGGCGGCTATGGCTACACCTTC. It specifies CASSFPGVGGYGYTF.

The rearrangement links TRBV18 to TRBJ1-2, with 7 bases matching TRBD1. Per germline, CDR1 KGHSH and CDR2 LQKENI. The CDR3 is 14 amino acids. J gave up 4 bases and V 6 bases, and 8 bases lay outside the gene matches. CDR3 protein: CASSPTGQIYGYTF. Here the CDR3 DNA reads TGTGCCAGCTCGCCGACAGGGCAAATCTATGGCTACACCTTC.

For the CDR3, the DNA is TGCGCCAGCAGCGCGGGACTCGAAGGGAACACTGAAGCTTTCTTT. Amino acids: CASSAGLEGNTEAFF. V and J are TRBV5-1 and TRBJ1-1, with D possibly TRBD1 on 5 matching bases. Per the germline V gene, CDR1 is SGHRS and CDR2 is YFSETQ. V was clipped by 4 bases and J by 1 base, with 14 bases between them. The CDR3 is 15 amino acids.

V is TRBV7-2 and J is TRBJ2-3, with TRBD2 matching over 8 bases. J lost 0 bases, V lost 7 bases, and 6 bases had no gene match. CDR3 length: 15 amino acids. The germline V gene has CDR1 SGHTA and CDR2 FQGNSA. The CDR3 nucleotides are TGTGCCAGCACCCCGACTAGCGATAGCACAGATACGCAGTATTTT. Its protein is CASTPTSDSTDTQYF.

J is TRBJ2-1 and V is TRBV7-2; no firm D call. Germline CDR1 is SGHTA and CDR2 is FQGNSA. Trimming stripped 7 bases from V and 9 bases from J, with 13 bases between. The CDR3 length is 12 residues. CDR3 loop: CASTSLRSEQFF. The CDR3 DNA reads as TGTGCCAGCACCTCCCTGAGGAGTGAGCAGTTCTTC.

The chain carries TRBV29-1 and TRBJ2-1; TRBD1 matches 8 bases. With V trimmed by 5 bases and J by 8 bases, 11 bases remained unmatched. The CDR3 is 14 residues long. Germline CDR1 and CDR2: SQVTM and ANQGSEA. The CDR3 is CSVQWTGRRYEQFF. CDR3 nucleotides: TGCAGCGTTCAGTGGACAGGGCGGCGATATGAGCAGTTCTTC.

This chain links TRBV30 with TRBJ1-4, with no clear D. With 6 bases removed from V and 8 bases from J, the gap between germline ends came to 16 bases. CDR1 is GTSNPN, CDR2 SVGIG, per germline (reference sequence). The CDR3 covers 13 residues. The CDR3 DNA sequence: TGTGCCTGCGCCGTTTTAGTCTCCGAAAAACTGTTTTTT. As protein: CACAVLVSEKLFF.

The genes are TRBV28 and TRBJ2-7; 9 positions match TRBD2. Losses at the gene ends were 2 bases for V and 6 bases for J; bases not matched to a gene: 2. CDR1 and CDR2 from the germline V gene are MDHEN and SYDVKM. The CDR3 is 13 amino acids. The CDR3 here is CASSLAGGPEQYF. The CDR3 DNA reads TGTGCCAGCAGTTTAGCGGGAGGGCCCGAGCAGTACTTC.

Comments on this clone: This sample includes further DNA sequences coding for the same CDR3. The CDR3 DNA reads TGCGCCAGCAGCTTGACGGGGGCGGATGAAAAACTGTTTTTT. As protein: CASSLTGADEKLFF. This chain connects TRBV5-1 to TRBJ1-4; D might be TRBD1 (6 bases). V was clipped by 1 base and J by 6 bases, with 10 bases between them. CDR3 length: 14 residues. Germline CDR1 reads SGHRS; CDR2 reads YFSETQ.

The chain has TRBV6-1 and TRBJ1-2, with a possible D match to TRBD1 (5 bases). With 6 bases removed from V and 4 bases from J, the gap between germline ends came to 15 bases. Germline loops: CDR1 MNHNS, CDR2 SASEGT. This CDR3 comprises 14 residues. CDR3: CASSELAGAYGYTF. The CDR3 nucleotides are TGTGCCAGCAGCGAACTGGCCGGGGCCTATGGCTACACCTTC.

The chain recombines TRBV27 with TRBJ2-7, with TRBD1 matching 7 bases. Germline CDR1 MNHEY, CDR2 SMNVEV (reference sequence). This CDR3 comprises 13 residues. The J segment lost 4 bases and the V segment lost 2 bases, leaving 2 bases of the junction unmatched. DNA for the CDR3: TGTGCCAGCAGTTTAAGGGACAGTTACGAGCAGTACTTC. Translation: CASSLRDSYEQYF.

The chain recombines TRBV14 with TRBJ2-1; TRBD2 is a possible D gene (6 bases). CDR3 length equals 17 residues. CDR1 and CDR2 from the germline V gene are SGHDN and FVKESK. V gave up 4 bases and J gave up 4 bases, with 20 bases separating them. In nucleotides, the CDR3 is TGTGCCAGCAGCCCGAAGTCCGGGAGCCATGTATACAATGAGCAGTTCTTC. Encoded protein: CASSPKSGSHVYNEQFF.

The chain uses TRBV18 and TRBJ1-1; TRBD1 agrees at 9 bases. The CDR3 contains 14 residues. Trimming took 1 base from V and 4 from J; bases not matched to a gene: 1. Germline loops: CDR1 KGHSH, CDR2 LQKENI. CDR3 sequence: CASSPRTGVTEAFF. In DNA, the CDR3 is TGTGCCAGCTCACCACGGACAGGGGTCACTGAAGCTTTCTTT.

This clone was seen a single time. A junction end diverges from the germline sequence, so it may reflect a read error. The V and J genes are TRBV29-1 and TRBJ2-1, with D uncertain. The CDR3 is made up of 11 amino acids. CDR1 is SQVTM, CDR2 ANQGSEA, per germline. The CDR3 loop reads CSAEARREQFF. CDR3 sequence (DNA): TGCAGCGCTGAAGCTCGTCGAGAGCAGTTCTTC.

This chain joins TRBV7-8 and TRBJ2-7, with a tentative D call TRBD1 (7 bases). The length of the CDR3 is 16 residues. V lost 5 bases and J 3 bases, leaving 20 bases between the germline ends. The germline gives CDR1 SGHVS, CDR2 FQNEAQ. CDR3: CASSILRGEVGYEQYF. CDR3 DNA: TGTGCCAGCAGCATTCTCAGGGGGGAGGTGGGCTACGAGCAGTACTTC.

The gene calls are TRBV7-9 and TRBJ2-7, with D perhaps TRBD1 (5 bases). Germline V gene lookup returns CDR1 SEHNR and CDR2 FQNEAQ (reference sequence). This CDR3 has 17 residues. V shed 6 bases and J shed 1 base, with 22 bases lying between them. Here the CDR3 reads CASSFRQQYGPSYEQYF. CDR3 sequence (DNA): TGTGCCAGCAGTTTTAGACAGCAGTATGGGCCTTCCTACGAGCAGTACTTC.

This chain joins TRBV7-2 and TRBJ1-2; D is uncertain. CDR1 is SGHTA and CDR2 is FQGNSA in the germline V gene. V gave up 1 base and J gave up 0 bases, with 6 bases separating them. This CDR3 contains 14 residues. Written as DNA, the CDR3 is TGTGCCAGCAGCTTAGGGTCTCCTAACTATGGCTACACCTTC. This gives the protein CASSLGSPNYGYTF.

This clone was seen only a few times. This chain connects TRBV5-1 to TRBJ1-1, with 7 positions matching TRBD1. Germline V gene sequence: CDR1 SGHRS, CDR2 YFSETQ. This CDR3 has 12 amino acids. J lost 9 bases, V lost 0 bases, and 2 bases had no gene match. The CDR3 region is CASSLEGQKAFF. In DNA form, the CDR3 reads TGCGCCAGCAGCTTGGAGGGACAGAAAGCTTTCTTT.

This rearrangement joins TRBV27 to TRBJ1-1; no clear D. Deletions cut 6 bases from V and 5 bases from J, with 13 bases between. Germline assignment: CDR1 MNHEY and CDR2 SMNVEV (reference sequence). This CDR3 has 13 residues. Written as DNA, the CDR3 is TGTGCCAGCAGCATAACGAGGGAAACTGAAGCTTTCTTT. It translates to CASSITRETEAFF.

As concerns this clone: The sample has other DNA sequences that encode this CDR3 too. The chain links TRBV5-1 to TRBJ2-7; 8 nucleotides agree with TRBD1. After removal of 3 bases from V and 3 bases from J, the junction contained 5 bases not matched to a gene. This CDR3 contains 14 residues. Germline V CDR1 and CDR2: SGHRS, YFSETQ. The DNA for the CDR3 is TGCGCCAGCAGCTCAGGACAGGGTGGCTACGAGCAGTACTTC. This codes for CASSSGQGGYEQYF.

The chain employs TRBV7-9 and TRBJ2-1; TRBD1 matches 7 bases. CDR1 is SEHNR, CDR2 FQNEAQ, per germline (reference sequence). The CDR3 extends over 18 amino acids. V trimming: 4 bases; J trimming: 1 base; junction bases outside the gene matches: 13. CDR3 sequence: CASSSPIPDRESYNEQFF. In DNA form, the CDR3 reads TGTGCCAGCAGCTCACCCATCCCCGACAGGGAGTCCTACAATGAGCAGTTCTTC.

The gene calls are TRBV7-8 and TRBJ1-1, with D tentatively TRBD1 (5 bases). The germline V gene encodes CDR1 SGHVS and CDR2 FQNEAQ. The CDR3 contains 14 residues. With 3 bases removed from V and 3 bases from J, the gap between germline ends came to 11 bases. CDR3 bases: TGTGCCAGCAGCTTTGGTTGGGGGGACACTGAAGCTTTCTTT. Its protein is CASSFGWGDTEAFF.

The rearrangement links TRBV29-1 to TRBJ2-7; 7 bases map to TRBD1. The V and J ends lost 3 bases and 3 bases, in that order; junction bases with no gene match: 11. The CDR3 is made up of 15 amino acids. Germline V gene data show CDR1 as SQVTM and CDR2 as ANQGSEA. This chain's CDR3 is CSVERGQSPYYEQYF. CDR3 bases: TGCAGCGTTGAGAGGGGACAGTCACCTTACTACGAGCAGTACTTC.

This chain joins TRBV5-6 and TRBJ2-2, with D hard to call. Germline V gene data show CDR1 as SGHDT and CDR2 as YYEEEE. Trimming cost V 2 bases and J 3 bases, with 14 bases left between them. CDR3 length: 16 amino acids. The CDR3 loop is CASSFQGLGYTGELFF. CDR3 coding DNA: TGTGCCAGCAGCTTCCAAGGGTTGGGCTACACCGGGGAGCTGTTTTTT. Combining the CDR3 with reference TRBV5-6 and TRBJ2-2 gives the whole variable domain DAGVTQSPTHLIKTRGQQVTLRCSPKSGHDTVSWYQQALGQGPQFIFQYYEEEERQRGNFPDRFSGHQFPNYSSELNVNALLLGDSALYLCASSFQGLGYTGELFFGEGSRLTVL.

V is TRBV9 and J is TRBJ1-3; no clear D. V gave up 2 bases and J gave up 0 bases, with 9 bases separating them. CDR1 is SGDLS, CDR2 YYNGEE, per germline. The CDR3 consists of 15 residues. CDR3 protein: CASSVKGTSGNTIYF. CDR3 nucleotide sequence: TGTGCCAGCAGCGTCAAGGGCACCTCTGGAAACACCATATATTTT.

This clone was seen more than once but under ten times. This chain connects TRBV2 to TRBJ1-3, with D unresolved. The CDR3 is 13 amino acids. V dropped 7 bases and J dropped 1 base, with 8 bases sitting between them. Germline V CDR1 and CDR2: SNHLY, FYNNEI. CDR3 amino acids: CASMESSGNTIYF. DNA for the CDR3: TGTGCCAGCATGGAGAGTTCTGGAAACACCATATATTTT.

The V call is TRBV4-1, the J call TRBJ2-5, with a weak D call TRBD1 (6 bases). CDR1 is MGHRA and CDR2 is YSYEKL in the germline V gene. The CDR3 is 13 amino acids. V shed 2 bases and J shed 5 bases, with 9 bases lying between them. The CDR3, as DNA: TGCGCCAGCAGCCAAACAGGGACCGAGACCCAGTACTTC. Its translation is CASSQTGTETQYF.

This clone was recorded a few times. The gene calls are TRBV19 and TRBJ2-2; either TRBD1 or TRBD2 may fit D (5 bases each). The V gene lost 3 bases and the J gene lost 4 bases, with 12 bases spanning the gap. Germline V CDR1 and CDR2: LNHDA, SQIVND (reference sequence). The CDR3 runs to 15 residues. CDR3 in amino acids: CASSMRDGFTGELFF. CDR3 DNA: TGTGCCAGTAGTATGAGGGACGGATTCACCGGGGAGCTGTTTTTT.

DNA of the CDR3: TGTGCCAGCTCACGCGGGACAGGGGGTCAGCCCCAGCATTTT. It codes for CASSRGTGGQPQHF. The chain recombines TRBV18 with TRBJ1-5; 11 bases match TRBD1. There are 14 residues in the CDR3. Losses at the gene ends were 4 bases for V and 6 bases for J; bases not matched to a gene: 2. The germline V gene encodes CDR1 KGHSH and CDR2 LQKENI.

The rearrangement links TRBV5-1 to TRBJ2-2; TRBD1 agrees at 10 bases. With V trimmed by 4 bases and J by 7 bases, 7 bases remained unmatched. The CDR3 contains 15 residues. CDR1 is SGHRS, CDR2 YFSETQ, per germline. The CDR3 loop is CASSEDRGIIGELFF. The CDR3 region has the DNA TGCGCCAGCAGCGAGGACAGGGGGATTATCGGGGAGCTGTTTTTT.

With respect to this clone: The identical CDR3 is also encoded by other nucleotide sequences in the sample. The chain uses TRBV6-1 and TRBJ1-5, with 9 bases matching TRBD1. With V trimmed by 6 bases and J by 2 bases, 5 bases remained unmatched. The germline V gene encodes CDR1 MNHNS and CDR2 SASEGT. The CDR3 totals 15 residues. The CDR3 loop is CASRQGAGGNQPQHF. DNA for the CDR3: TGTGCCAGCAGACAGGGGGCTGGAGGCAATCAGCCCCAGCATTTT.

The chain links TRBV18 to TRBJ2-1; TRBD1 or TRBD2 may be the D gene (5 bases each). Germline assignment: CDR1 KGHSH and CDR2 LQKENI. The CDR3 covers 15 residues. Trimming left V 0 bases short and J 7 bases short, with 13 bases between. The CDR3 sequence is CASSPPGTRGNEQFF. The CDR3 bases are TGTGCCAGCTCACCACCGGGGACGCGAGGGAATGAGCAGTTCTTC.